This T cell receptor (beta chain) was sequenced during a study of T cell clonality in common variable immunodeficiency. The study's findings and limits: Fewer deletions and N-nucleotide insertions were reportedly seen in common variable immunodeficiency TCR beta sequences. Compared with healthy controls, CVID subjects showed increased TCRbeta clonality, mostly in about a third. Shared TCRbeta clones were fewer between CVID subjects than controls.

This clone occurred a few times. What it recognizes is unknown. The observed sequence ends 3 residues before the CDR3 terminus, with the missing tail filled in from the germline J gene. The CDR3 is 14 amino acids. Germline trimming cut 7 bases from V and 7 bases from J; bases unmatched to any gene: 5. From germline, CDR1 is SNHLY and CDR2 FYNNEI. Of CVID subjects, under 16 were female and approximately 31 male, mean age 40. CVID subjects were neither ill nor on immunomodulatory or immunosuppressive medication at sampling. Produced via immunoSEQ multiplex PCR; TCRdb's table is partial and in-frame only. The sample contains 25,000 or so clones, none of them singletons.

The specimen was peripheral blood mononuclear cells. The TCR was taken from a human donor with common variable immunodeficiency. V and J are TRBV2 and TRBJ1-6; the match to TRBD1 covers 9 bases. CDR3 DNA, as far as it was read: TGTGCCAGCACCGGACAGGGGAGCAATTCACCC. Protein sequence: CASTGQGSNSP. The full CDR3 protein reads CASTGQGSNSPLHF.